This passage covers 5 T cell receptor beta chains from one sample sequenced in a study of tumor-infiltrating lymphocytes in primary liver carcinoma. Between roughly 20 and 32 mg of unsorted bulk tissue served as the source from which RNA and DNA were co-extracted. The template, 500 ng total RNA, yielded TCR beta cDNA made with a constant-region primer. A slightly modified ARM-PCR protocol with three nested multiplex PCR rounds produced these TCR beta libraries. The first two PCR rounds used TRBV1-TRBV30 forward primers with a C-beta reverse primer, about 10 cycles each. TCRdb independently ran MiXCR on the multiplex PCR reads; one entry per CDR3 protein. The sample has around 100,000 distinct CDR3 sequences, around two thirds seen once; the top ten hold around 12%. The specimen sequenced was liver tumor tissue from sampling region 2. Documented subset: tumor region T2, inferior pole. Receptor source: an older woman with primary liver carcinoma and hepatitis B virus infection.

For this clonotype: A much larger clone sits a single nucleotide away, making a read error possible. The CDR3 here is CTSSPTSDSTYEQYF. In DNA form, the CDR3 reads TGTACCAGCAGCCCTACTAGCGACTCTACCTACGAGCAGTACTTC. The rearrangement joins TRBV5-4 to TRBJ2-7; the match to TRBD2 covers 7 bases. This CDR3 region has 15 residues. CDR1 and CDR2 from the germline V gene are SGHNT and YYREEE (reference sequence).

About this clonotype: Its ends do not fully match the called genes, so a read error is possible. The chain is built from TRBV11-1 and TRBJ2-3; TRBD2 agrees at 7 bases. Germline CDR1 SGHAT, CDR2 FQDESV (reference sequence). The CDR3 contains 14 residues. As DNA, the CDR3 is TGCGCCAGCAGCTTGAGGGAACGTGCGGGAGAGTCTCACTTT. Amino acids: CASSLRERAGESHF.

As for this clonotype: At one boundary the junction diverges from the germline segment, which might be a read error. CDR3 sequence (DNA): TGTCCCAGTAGTCCTGGACCAACCAACACTGAAGCTTTCTTT. Encoded protein: CPSSPGPTNTEAFF. The rearrangement links TRBV7-3 to TRBJ1-1; D remains ambiguous. The CDR3 contains 14 residues. Germline loops: CDR1 SGHTA, CDR2 FQGTGA. Supplemented by reference TRBV7-3 and TRBJ1-1, the full variable domain reads GAGVSQTPSNKVTEKGKYVELRCDPISGHTALYWYRQSLGQGPEFLIYFQGTGAADDSGLPNDRFFAVRPEGSVSTLKIQRTERGDSAVYLCPSSPGPTNTEAFFGQGTRLTVV.

The CDR3 sequence is CASSGGFEREGHGDTQYF. For the CDR3, the DNA is TGTGCCAGCAGCGGGGGATTCGAGCGGGAGGGCCATGGAGATACGCAGTATTTT. This rearrangement joins TRBV9 to TRBJ2-3; TRBD2 aligns across 10 bases. Germline CDR1 reads SGDLS; CDR2 reads YYNGEE. With V trimmed by 3 bases and J by 5 bases, 15 bases remained unmatched. The CDR3 is made up of 18 amino acids. Full variable domain (missing parts from reference TRBV9 and TRBJ2-3): DSGVTQTPKHLITATGQRVTLRCSPRSGDLSVYWYQQSLDQGLQFLIQYYNGEERAKGNILERFSAQQFPDLHSELNLSSLELGDSALYFCASSGGFEREGHGDTQYFGPGTRLTVL.

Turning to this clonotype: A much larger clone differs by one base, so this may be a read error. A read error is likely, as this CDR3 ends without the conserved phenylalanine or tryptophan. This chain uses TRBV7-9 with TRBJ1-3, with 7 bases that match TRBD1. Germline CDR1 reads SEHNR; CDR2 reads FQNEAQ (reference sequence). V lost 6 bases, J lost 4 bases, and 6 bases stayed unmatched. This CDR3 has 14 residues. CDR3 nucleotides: TGTGCCAGCAGATCGGACAGGCAGGGAAACACCATATATCTT. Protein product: CASRSDRQGNTIYL.